This T cell receptor (beta chain) was recorded in a study of T cells in women clearing cervical HPV infection. Each participant carried one incident cervical HPV16 infection only. As to this clone: Coverage ceases 3 residues before the CDR3 finishes, and the germline J gene fills in the end.

Profiled with immunoSEQ multiplex PCR; TCRdb holds only in-frame clones, not every one. The sample's table shows some 30,000 clones. CDR1 MNHNS and CDR2 SASEGT come from the germline V gene. The CDR3 covers 15 residues. Sequencing used blood buffy coat. This receptor was taken from a woman aged 18 to 75 with a cervical HPV16 infection that either progressed to CIN3+ or cleared (not recorded which). This chain uses TRBV6-1 with TRBJ1-2; D may be TRBD1 (5 bases). Incomplete CDR3 DNA: TGTGCCAGCAGTGAATTTGCGGGGGGAGAAGATACC. Its translation is CASSEFAGGEDT. The CDR3 in its entirety is CASSEFAGGEDTYTF.